The 11 T cell receptor beta chains below were found in one sample sequenced in a study of blood T cells in healthy people across ages (dated by TCRdb to about 2015). Library construction relied on 5' RACE. TCRdb shows the sequencer as Illumina HiSeq 2500. A second PCR of roughly 6 to 11 cycles was run with a J-beta primer mix and a sample-barcoded 5' primer. TCRdb cleaned the public reads at Q25 with fastp, built clones with MiXCR and kept in-frame beta chains. Identical CDR3 proteins give one entry, which carries the most common genes and DNA. The sample has fewer than 1,200,000 distinct CDR3 sequences on record, around 27% of them singletons. Of the sample, approximately 0.71% falls within the top ten clones. Separately, the same data were catalogued under a study of T cells of mothers and their children.

Material for sequencing was blood. The origin of the receptors is a girl aged 2-10 years in good health.

J is TRBJ1-1 and V is TRBV4-1; a possible D gene is TRBD1 (6 bases). This CDR3 region has 15 residues. V was trimmed by 4 bases and J by 1 base, leaving 13 bases between them. Germline values: CDR1 MGHRA, CDR2 YSYEKL. CDR3 residues: CASSPGQLGNTEAFF. The CDR3 DNA reads TGCGCCAGCAGCCCTGGACAGTTGGGGAACACTGAAGCTTTCTTT.

The chain is built from TRBV6-5 and TRBJ1-4; tentatively, D is TRBD1 (6 bases). CDR1 is MNHEY and CDR2 is SVGAGI in the germline V gene. V gave up 4 bases and J gave up 3 bases, with 15 bases separating them. CDR3 length: 16 amino acids. The CDR3 spells CASSSRSGTPNEKLFF. CDR3 bases: TGTGCCAGCAGTTCGCGATCCGGGACACCTAATGAAAAACTGTTTTTT.

This chain links TRBV9 with TRBJ2-7; a weak D match, TRBD1 (5 bases). Germline assignment: CDR1 SGDLS and CDR2 YYNGEE. The CDR3 loop spans 15 amino acids. Trimming removed 3 bases at V and 6 bases at J, with 19 bases between. CDR3 DNA: TGTGCCAGCAGCGGGGCTGCCGGACAACGAGGCGAGCAGTACTTC. It is translated as CASSGAAGQRGEQYF.

In its sample, this clonotype was seen a few times. The chain's CDR3 is CASRGGNTDTQYF. The CDR3 nucleotides are TGTGCCAGCCGAGGGGGTAACACAGATACGCAGTATTTT. J is TRBJ2-3 and V is TRBV6-1; D might be TRBD1 (6 bases). V was clipped by 8 bases and J by 2 bases, with 11 bases between them. There are 13 residues in the CDR3. Germline V gives CDR1 MNHNS, CDR2 SASEGT.

This clonotype has at least ten counts. V usage is TRBV19 and J usage is TRBJ2-1; D remains unclear. Per germline, CDR1 LNHDA and CDR2 SQIVND (reference sequence). Trimming cost V 0 bases and J 0 bases, with 6 bases left between them. This CDR3 contains 15 residues. CDR3 DNA sequence: TGTGCCAGTAGTATAGACTTAAGCTCCTACAATGAGCAGTTCTTC. This encodes CASSIDLSSYNEQFF.

J is TRBJ2-2 and V is TRBV20-1; possible D gene TRBD1, 6 bases. The CDR3 covers 13 residues. V dropped 4 bases and J dropped 8 bases, with 14 bases sitting between them. Germline lookup yields CDR1 DFQATT and CDR2 SNEGSKA (reference sequence). CDR3 bases: TGCAGTGCTACTACAGGGAGTTCTGGGGAGCTGTTTTTT. This gives the protein CSATTGSSGELFF.

Only a few counts were recorded for this clonotype. The rearrangement uses TRBV7-9 and TRBJ2-7; TRBD1 aligns across 10 bases. CDR1 SEHNR and CDR2 FQNEAQ come from the germline V gene (reference sequence). This CDR3 is 17 amino acids long. Germline trimming cut 5 bases from V and 3 bases from J; bases unmatched to any gene: 13. The CDR3 region has the DNA TGTGCCAGCAGCCCCCCGACGCCGGACAGGGGGTTCTACGAGCAGTACTTC. Protein product: CASSPPTPDRGFYEQYF.

The V and J genes are TRBV12-3 or TRBV12-4 and TRBJ2-5; D may be TRBD2 (5 bases). With 2 bases removed from V and 5 bases from J, the gap between germline ends came to 12 bases. The CDR3 contains 14 residues. CDR3 bases: TGTGCCAGCAGTTTACTAGCAGTGAGGGAGACCCAGTACTTC. Translated, it gives CASSLLAVRETQYF.

The chain has TRBV2 and TRBJ1-2, with TRBD1 as a possible D gene (5 bases). Germline CDR1 is SNHLY and CDR2 is FYNNEI. With 0 bases removed from V and 4 bases from J, the gap between germline ends came to 15 bases. The CDR3 consists of 16 residues. CDR3 in DNA: TGTGCCAGCAGTGAAGCTGTTCGGGGGGGATCCTATGGCTACACCTTC. The encoded protein is CASSEAVRGGSYGYTF. Full variable domain (missing parts from reference TRBV2 and TRBJ1-2): EPEVTQTPSHQVTQMGQEVILRCVPISNHLYFYWYRQILGQKVEFLVSFYNNEISEKSEIFDDQFSVERPDGSNFTLKIRSTKLEDSAMYFCASSEAVRGGSYGYTFGSGTRLTVV.

V usage is TRBV27 and J usage is TRBJ1-5; TRBD1 agrees at 11 bases. The CDR3 is 14 amino acids. CDR1 MNHEY and CDR2 SMNVEV come from the germline V gene (reference sequence). The junction had 9 bases not matched to a gene; V was cut back by 8 bases and J by 9 bases. The chain's CDR3 is CASSAGQGGTPQHF. CDR3 bases: TGTGCCAGCTCTGCGGGACAGGGGGGGACGCCCCAGCATTTT.

The V gene is TRBV7-9, the J gene TRBJ2-4; D is undetermined. In germline, CDR1 is SEHNR, CDR2 FQNEAQ (reference sequence). CDR3 size: 15 residues. V was trimmed by 2 bases and J by 4 bases, leaving 12 bases between them. CDR3 DNA: TGTGCCAGCAGCTTAAGCAGTGAACATAAAAACATTCAGTACTTC. This gives the protein CASSLSSEHKNIQYF.